This note documents a single TCR beta chain sequence. Germline CDR1 KGHSH, CDR2 LQKENI. The V and J ends lost 6 bases and 0 bases respectively, with 15 bases between them. The CDR3 totals 15 residues. This entry comes from a study of blood T cell repertoires in COVID-19. About the research overall: Researchers got acute and convalescent COVID-19 samples from the United States, Italy and Spain. Sample material is recorded as cDNA or gDNA derived from T cells, B-cell-depleted T cells, or PBMCs.

Original methodology: The authors estimated nucleated cell counts from reference gene primer amplification. Libraries were prepared by immunoSEQ multiplex PCR; TCRdb keeps only in-frame clonotypes and omits some of them. V, J and clone size are taken as reported in that table, and D and trimming were inferred from the DNA itself. This repertoire shows 90,000 to 95,000 clones, approximately 90% found once; its top ten account for 4.8%. Sequencing was carried out using peripheral blood. The chain carries TRBV18 and TRBJ2-7; a possible D gene is TRBD1 (7 bases). This TCR derives from an elderly woman with active COVID-19. The CDR3 protein is CASSPTGDSSYEQYF. CDR3 sequence (DNA): TGTGCCAGCTCCCCGACGGGGGACAGCTCCTACGAGCAGTACTTC.